This T cell receptor (beta chain) was recorded in a study of control samples from healthy donors and cancer patients. This CDR3 region has 15 residues. Germline V gene data show CDR1 as ENHRY and CDR2 as SYGVKD. Trimming took 3 bases from V and 5 from J, leaving 16 bases between them. Sequencing was performed with immunoSEQ multiplex PCR; in TCRdb, only in-frame clones are kept and a portion is missing. The sample holds about 170,000 clones, 70% to 90% seen once. This chain uses TRBV10-3 with TRBJ2-5; D gene ambiguous. This sequence originates from a man in his thirties or forties in good health. The sequenced material came from blood. For the CDR3, the DNA is TGTGCCATCAGTGATATTAGGGCGCTGGGCGAGACCCAGTACTTC. The encoded protein is CAISDIRALGETQYF.